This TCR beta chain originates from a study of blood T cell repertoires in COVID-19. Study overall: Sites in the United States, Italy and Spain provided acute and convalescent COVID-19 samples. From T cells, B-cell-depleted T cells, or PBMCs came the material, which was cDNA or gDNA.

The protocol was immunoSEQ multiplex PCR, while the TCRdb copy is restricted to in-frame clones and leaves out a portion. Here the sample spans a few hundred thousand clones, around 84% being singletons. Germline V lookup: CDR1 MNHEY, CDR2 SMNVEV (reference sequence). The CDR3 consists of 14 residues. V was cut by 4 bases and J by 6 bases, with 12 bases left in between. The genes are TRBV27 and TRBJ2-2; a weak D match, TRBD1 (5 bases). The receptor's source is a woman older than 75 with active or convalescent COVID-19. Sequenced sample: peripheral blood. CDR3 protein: CASSSRAAPGELFF. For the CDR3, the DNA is TGTGCCAGCAGTTCCAGGGCAGCACCCGGGGAGCTGTTTTTT.